These 11 T cell receptor beta chains came from one sample sequenced in a study of T cell responses to AZD1222 COVID-19 vaccine. The repertoire was sequenced with immunoSEQ multiplex PCR; TCRdb's copy has only in-frame clones and lacks some. The repertoire includes about 110,000 clones, 91% of them detected once, and 7.5% sits in the top ten. Sequenced material: peripheral blood, taken on day 0 of AZD1222 vaccination. The receptor source for this set is an adult in good health.

The table lists this clone with a count of one. The rearrangement links TRBV9 to TRBJ2-5; no clear D. CDR3 size: 13 residues. Trimming removed 0 bases from V and 5 bases from J, with 8 bases in between. CDR1 is SGDLS, CDR2 YYNGEE, per germline. DNA for the CDR3: TGTGCCAGCAGCGTAGATCTCGGGGAGACCCAGTACTTC. Residues: CASSVDLGETQYF.

V and J are TRBV4-1 and TRBJ1-2; D unresolved. Per germline, CDR1 MGHRA and CDR2 YSYEKL. The CDR3 extends over 14 amino acids. Trimming left V 6 bases short and J 3 bases short, with 14 bases between. DNA for the CDR3: TGCGCCAGCAGGGGCACGCGGAGCGACTATGGCTACACCTTC. Translating it yields CASRGTRSDYGYTF.

The CDR3 spells CATSDGSGTATNEKLFF. DNA for the CDR3: TGTGCCACCAGTGATGGGTCAGGGACAGCAACTAATGAAAAACTGTTTTTT. The chain couples TRBV24-1 to TRBJ1-4, with 7 positions matching TRBD1. This CDR3 is 17 amino acids long. V dropped 3 bases and J dropped 0; count of bases not matched to a gene: 6. Per germline, CDR1 KGHDR and CDR2 SFDVKD.

This rearrangement joins TRBV9 to TRBJ1-4, with 9 bases aligning to TRBD1. Germline-derived CDR1 and CDR2 are SGDLS and YYNGEE. This CDR3 has 14 amino acids. Unmatched junction bases numbered 4, after V lost 2 bases and J lost 8 bases. The CDR3 nucleotides read TGTGCCAGCAGCGTCGGGACAGGGCCGGAAAAACTGTTTTTT. Its protein product is CASSVGTGPEKLFF.

The V gene is TRBV30, the J gene TRBJ1-2, with a weak D call TRBD1 (5 bases). In germline, CDR1 is GTSNPN, CDR2 SVGIG (reference sequence). Trimming cost V 7 bases and J 8 bases, with 17 bases left between them. The CDR3 consists of 12 residues. The CDR3 region has the DNA TGTGCCTCCAAAATGGGGCGTTCAGGCTACACCTTC. Translation gives CASKMGRSGYTF. Supplemented by reference TRBV30 and TRBJ1-2, the full variable domain reads SQTIHQWPATLVQPVGSPLSLECTVEGTSNPNLYWYRQAAGRGLQLLFYSVGIGQISSEVPQNLSASRPQDRQFILSSKKLLLSDSGFYLCASKMGRSGYTFGSGTRLTVV.

CDR3 in amino acids: CASSDQNSPLHF. The DNA for the CDR3 is TGCGCCAGCAGTGACCAGAATTCACCCCTCCACTTT. This chain links TRBV10-1 with TRBJ1-6; no clear D gene. There are 12 residues in the CDR3. Germline CDR1 reads WNHNN; CDR2 reads SYGVQD (reference sequence). V lost 3 bases and J lost 7, with 4 bases in between.

The rearrangement links TRBV5-8 to TRBJ2-7, with D perhaps TRBD2 (6 bases). This CDR3 spans 14 amino acids. The V end was cut by 1 base, the J end by 5 bases, with 13 bases between. CDR1 SGHTS and CDR2 YDEGEE come from the germline V gene. CDR3 sequence reads: CASSLQGPGDEQYF. In DNA, the CDR3 is TGTGCCAGCAGCTTGCAAGGGCCGGGGGACGAGCAGTACTTC.

The table lists this clone with a few counts. The J gene is TRBJ1-5, the V gene TRBV30, with D hard to call. Per germline, CDR1 GTSNPN and CDR2 SVGIG (reference sequence). Trimming removed 1 base from V and 5 bases from J, with 12 bases in between. The CDR3 loop spans 14 amino acids. The DNA for the CDR3 is TGTGCCTGGAGTGCGGCTTCAGAGGATCAGCCCCAGCATTTT. It codes for CAWSAASEDQPQHF.

V is TRBV7-9 and J is TRBJ1-1, with D uncertain. V shed 3 bases and J shed 3 bases, with 8 bases lying between them. Looked up from germline, CDR1 is SEHNR and CDR2 is FQNEAQ (reference sequence). CDR3 length: 13 amino acids. In DNA form, the CDR3 reads TGTGCCAGCAGCTTCTTCGCAGACACTGAAGCTTTCTTT. It is translated as CASSFFADTEAFF.

The chain couples TRBV5-1 to TRBJ1-2; 7 bases are shared with TRBD1. V shed 0 bases, J shed 3 bases, and the junction held 5 bases outside the gene matches. In germline, CDR1 is SGHRS, CDR2 YFSETQ. This CDR3 spans 15 amino acids. The CDR3 nucleotides read TGCGCCAGCAGCTTGGCAGGGGGGGAATACTATGGCTACACCTTC. Translated: CASSLAGGEYYGYTF.

This chain joins TRBV29-1 and TRBJ1-1; D is possibly TRBD1 (5 bases). The CDR3 is 13 amino acids. CDR1 is SQVTM and CDR2 is ANQGSEA in the germline V gene. Trimming shortened V by 4 bases and J by 7 bases, and 16 bases separated the two germline ends. CDR3: CSVVPVQRGEAFF. CDR3 in DNA: TGCAGCGTTGTACCAGTCCAGAGGGGTGAAGCTTTCTTT.